Listed here are 27 T cell receptor beta chains from one sample, sequenced in a study of blood T cell repertoires in COVID-19. TCRdb keeps only in-frame clones here, not all; method: immunoSEQ multiplex PCR. Found here are more than 85,000 clones, more than 90% of them singletons; the top ten hold 3.5% to 4.5%. What was sequenced was peripheral blood. These receptors originate from a man between 18 and 35 years old with acute or convalescent COVID-19.

The chain carries TRBV11-2 and TRBJ2-7, with 7 bases identical to TRBD1. The CDR3 runs 15 residues. The V gene end was trimmed by 3 bases and the J gene end by 1 base; junction bases not matched to a gene: 6. From germline, CDR1 is SGHAT and CDR2 FQNNGV. CDR3 nucleotides: TGTGCCAGCAGCTTCTTTCGGGGACAGTCCTACGAGCAGTACTTC. Its translation is CASSFFRGQSYEQYF.

In DNA, the CDR3 is TGTGCCAGCAGCCCAGTTGAGAACACCGGGGAGCTGTTTTTT. Amino acids: CASSPVENTGELFF. This rearrangement joins TRBV25-1 to TRBJ2-2; D call uncertain. Trimming cost V 6 bases and J 1 base, with 9 bases left between them. Germline V gene data show CDR1 as MGHDK and CDR2 as SYGVNS. The CDR3 has 14 residues.

For the CDR3, the DNA is TGTGCCACCCGCTCCGGGACAGTTGATGGCTACACCTTC. Translated: CATRSGTVDGYTF. V gene TRBV24-1 combines with J gene TRBJ1-2; 7 bases are a match to TRBD1. Germline V gene data show CDR1 as KGHDR and CDR2 as SFDVKD. This CDR3 contains 13 residues. V lost 9 bases to trimming and J lost 6 bases; unmatched junction nucleotides: 9.

V is TRBV28 and J is TRBJ1-4; 7 nucleotides agree with TRBD1. This CDR3 contains 15 residues. After removal of 8 bases from V and 4 bases from J, the junction contained 10 bases not matched to a gene. The germline gives CDR1 MDHEN, CDR2 SYDVKM. The CDR3 bases are TGTGCCAGCGGCGTGACAGGGCCTTTTAATGAAAAACTGTTTTTT. Encoded protein: CASGVTGPFNEKLFF.

The rearrangement uses TRBV29-1 and TRBJ2-3; D not certain. The CDR3 has 11 residues. Germline V gene data show CDR1 as SQVTM and CDR2 as ANQGSEA. The ends were cut back, 1 base at V and 5 bases at J, with 4 bases in the middle. The CDR3 is CSVEGLDTQYF. As DNA, the CDR3 is TGCAGCGTTGAAGGTCTAGATACGCAGTATTTT.

The chain recombines TRBV7-9 with TRBJ2-5, with 8 nucleotides matching TRBD2. The CDR3 totals 15 residues. Losses at the gene ends were 2 bases for V and 1 base for J; bases not matched to a gene: 3. From germline, CDR1 is SEHNR and CDR2 FQNEAQ (reference sequence). CDR3 DNA sequence: TGTGCCAGCAGCTTAATCGCGGGGGGCCAAGAGACCCAGTACTTC. Translated, it gives CASSLIAGGQETQYF. The whole variable domain, filled in from reference TRBV7-9 and TRBJ2-5, reads DTGVSQNPRHKITKRGQNVTFRCDPISEHNRLYWYRQTLGQGPEFLTYFQNEAQLEKSRLLSDRFSAERPKGSFSTLEIQRTEQGDSAMYLCASSLIAGGQETQYFGPGTRLLVL.

The chain carries TRBV19 and TRBJ1-1; D is unresolved. CDR3 length: 14 amino acids. The germline V gene encodes CDR1 LNHDA and CDR2 SQIVND (reference sequence). The V and J ends lost 5 bases and 2 bases respectively, with 12 bases between them. CDR3 coding DNA: TGTGCCAGTAGTCCCCCGGTCCAAAACACTGAAGCTTTCTTT. The encoded protein is CASSPPVQNTEAFF.

The chain couples TRBV19 to TRBJ1-5; a possible D gene is TRBD1 (5 bases). The V and J ends lost 3 bases and 0 bases respectively, with 9 bases between them. Germline CDR1 LNHDA, CDR2 SQIVND (reference sequence). The CDR3 contains 15 residues. The CDR3 DNA reads TGTGCCAGTAGTATTATGGGGCATAGCAATCAGCCCCAGCATTTT. This encodes CASSIMGHSNQPQHF.

The sample holds one count of this clone. The rearrangement links TRBV12-3 or TRBV12-4 to TRBJ2-3; a weak D match, TRBD2 (6 bases). Trimming removed 4 bases at V and 4 bases at J, with 9 bases between. CDR3 length: 13 residues. In nucleotides, the CDR3 is TGTGCCAGCAGTTGGAGGGGAGCAGATACGCAGTATTTT. Translated: CASSWRGADTQYF.

Comment on this clone: A junction end diverges from the germline sequence, so it may reflect a read error. The chain couples TRBV7-8 to TRBJ2-7, with 11 bases lining up with TRBD2. Germline CDR1 reads SGHVS; CDR2 reads FQNEAQ. There are 12 residues in the CDR3. As DNA, the CDR3 is TGTGCCAGCAGCCTAGCGGGGGGCGAGCAGTACTTC. It specifies CASSLAGGEQYF. Looking up the rest from reference TRBV7-8 and TRBJ2-7 gives the full variable domain: GAGVSQSPRYKVAKRGQDVALRCDPISGHVSLFWYQQALGQGPEFLTYFQNEAQLDKSGLPSDRFFAERPEGSVSTLKIQRTQQEDSAVYLCASSLAGGEQYFGPGTRLTVT.

The gene calls are TRBV30 and TRBJ2-2; D gene unclear. This CDR3 is 14 amino acids long. The V and J ends lost 3 bases and 4 bases respectively, with 12 bases between them. Germline CDR1 reads GTSNPN; CDR2 reads SVGIG (reference sequence). CDR3 amino acids: CAWRLASSTGELFF. The CDR3 DNA follows: TGTGCCTGGAGACTGGCGTCTAGCACCGGGGAGCTGTTTTTT.

This clone was observed a few times. DNA of the CDR3: TGTGCCAGCAGCCACCCAGACAGGGGGCAGTTTGGCACTGAAGCTTTCTTT. Translation: CASSHPDRGQFGTEAFF. The chain couples TRBV3-1 (or the pseudogene TRBV3-2) to TRBJ1-1; 10 bases map to TRBD1. V was pared by 3 bases and J by 4 bases, with 11 bases of the junction left unmatched. CDR1 is LGHDT, CDR2 YNNKEL, per germline (reference sequence). The CDR3 consists of 17 residues.

The V and J genes are TRBV27 and TRBJ1-6; 8 nucleotides line up with TRBD1. The junction had 9 bases not matched to a gene; V was cut back by 4 bases and J by 7 bases. This CDR3 spans 16 amino acids. Germline CDR1 MNHEY, CDR2 SMNVEV (reference sequence). The DNA for the CDR3 is TGTGCCAGCAGTTCCGCTAGACAGGGGTACAATTCACCCCTCCACTTT. Amino acids: CASSSARQGYNSPLHF.

The chain combines TRBV25-1 with TRBJ2-2, with TRBD1 identical over 7 bases. Trimming at V came to 5 bases and at J to 2 bases, leaving 5 bases not matched to a gene. Germline V gene data show CDR1 as MGHDK and CDR2 as SYGVNS. The CDR3 has 15 amino acids. The CDR3: CASSQQGINTGELFF. Written as DNA, the CDR3 is TGTGCCAGCAGTCAACAGGGGATTAACACCGGGGAGCTGTTTTTT.

V usage is TRBV30 and J usage is TRBJ2-1; 11 bases line up with TRBD2. CDR1 and CDR2 from the germline V gene are GTSNPN and SVGIG (reference sequence). CDR3 size: 15 residues. With 4 bases clipped from V and 3 bases from J, the junction kept 5 bases outside the gene matches. The CDR3, as DNA: TGTGCCTGGATTCACCTAGCGGGGGGCTACAATGAGCAGTTCTTC. Translated, it gives CAWIHLAGGYNEQFF.

The rearrangement uses TRBV5-1 and TRBJ2-3, with D hard to call. V was trimmed by 1 base and J by 1 base, leaving 4 bases between them. The CDR3 runs 13 residues. Looked up from germline, CDR1 is SGHRS and CDR2 is YFSETQ. CDR3: CASSLTGTDTQYF. The CDR3 nucleotides read TGCGCCAGCAGCTTGACAGGCACAGATACGCAGTATTTT.

This chain links TRBV27 with TRBJ2-7; 8 bases fit TRBD1. Germline values: CDR1 MNHEY, CDR2 SMNVEV (reference sequence). The CDR3 spans 14 residues. V shed 7 bases, J shed 2 bases, and the junction held 7 bases outside the gene matches. CDR3 region: CASIRRQGTYEQYF. The CDR3 region has the DNA TGTGCCAGCATTAGGCGACAGGGGACCTACGAGCAGTACTTC.

V usage is TRBV7-2 and J usage is TRBJ2-7, with 9 bases that match TRBD1. V trimming: 6 bases; J trimming: 2 bases; junction bases outside the gene matches: 11. The CDR3 is made up of 16 amino acids. Germline loops: CDR1 SGHTA, CDR2 FQGNSA. The CDR3 is CASSFRRDRDPYEQYF. DNA of the CDR3: TGTGCCAGCAGTTTCCGCCGGGACAGGGACCCCTACGAGCAGTACTTC.

The J gene is TRBJ2-1, the V gene TRBV10-3; TRBD1 aligns across 8 bases. This CDR3 contains 16 residues. Trimming took 1 base from V and 5 from J; bases not matched to a gene: 7. CDR1 and CDR2 (germline): ENHRY, SYGVKD. CDR3 nucleotide sequence: TGTGCCATCAGTGAGTTGACAGGGGTGGGCCACAATGAGCAGTTCTTC. Amino acids: CAISELTGVGHNEQFF.

The rearrangement uses TRBV28 and TRBJ2-7; D may be TRBD2 (5 bases). V gave up 5 bases and J gave up 2 bases, with 19 bases separating them. CDR3 length: 16 residues. CDR1 is MDHEN, CDR2 SYDVKM, per germline. This chain's CDR3 is CASSPSPGRRAYEQYF. The CDR3 nucleotides read TGTGCCAGCAGTCCGTCGCCGGGAAGGAGAGCCTACGAGCAGTACTTC.

The V call is TRBV19, the J call TRBJ1-2; 11 bases are shared with TRBD1. Unmatched junction bases numbered 20, after V lost 3 bases and J lost 5 bases. Germline loops: CDR1 LNHDA, CDR2 SQIVND (reference sequence). The CDR3 spans 20 residues. DNA for the CDR3: TGTGCCAGTAGTATGACAATAGGGGGACAGGGGGTAAGAAGATCATATGGCTACACCTTC. Its protein is CASSMTIGGQGVRRSYGYTF.

The chain joins TRBV12-3 or TRBV12-4 to TRBJ1-2; possibly TRBD1 for D (5 bases). Trimming removed 5 bases from V and 9 bases from J, with 16 bases in between. The CDR3 consists of 13 residues. The chain's CDR3 is CASSLRDSPSYTF. CDR3 DNA sequence: TGTGCCAGCAGTCTCCGGGACTCTCCAAGCTACACCTTC.

The chain carries TRBV24-1 and TRBJ2-1, with 11 bases fitting TRBD2. CDR1 is KGHDR and CDR2 is SFDVKD in the germline V gene. Germline trimming cut 2 bases from V and 10 bases from J; bases unmatched to any gene: 6. The CDR3 runs 15 residues. This chain's CDR3 is CATSDSTSGSREQFF. The CDR3 region has the DNA TGTGCCACCAGTGATTCCACTAGCGGGAGTCGGGAGCAGTTCTTC.

V and J are TRBV30 and TRBJ1-5; D unclear. V shed 0 bases and J shed 9 bases, with 9 bases lying between them. The CDR3 spans 12 residues. Germline CDR1 GTSNPN, CDR2 SVGIG (reference sequence). The CDR3 nucleotides read TGTGCCTGGAGTGTAGGAGGAAGGCCCCAGCATTTT. It encodes CAWSVGGRPQHF.

This clone was detected once. V and J are TRBV19 and TRBJ1-5; D unclear. The length of the CDR3 is 12 residues. Trimming cost V 7 bases and J 12 bases, with 16 bases left between them. The germline V gene has CDR1 LNHDA and CDR2 SQIVND (reference sequence). CDR3 sequence reads: CASKQGGSVQHF. For the CDR3, the DNA is TGTGCCAGTAAACAAGGCGGCTCCGTCCAGCATTTT.

This clone qualifies as medium-sized. The V and J genes are TRBV27 and TRBJ1-1, with 7 bases aligning to TRBD1. This CDR3 is built from 15 residues. J was trimmed by 4 bases and V by 5 bases; bases with no gene match: 10. CDR1 is MNHEY, CDR2 SMNVEV, per germline (reference sequence). The CDR3 coding sequence is TGTGCCAGCAGTCTCATAGGGGGCGTCCCCACTGAAGCTTTCTTT. This translates into CASSLIGGVPTEAFF.

The chain couples TRBV4-1 to TRBJ2-7; TRBD1 aligns across 9 bases. V was pared by 3 bases and J by 3 bases, with 9 bases of the junction left unmatched. Germline loops: CDR1 MGHRA, CDR2 YSYEKL. There are 16 residues in the CDR3. This chain's CDR3 is CASSQGLGTGNYEQYF. For the CDR3, the DNA is TGCGCCAGCAGCCAGGGCCTCGGGACAGGGAACTACGAGCAGTACTTC.